This is a list of T cell receptor beta chains from one sample in a study of response to subunit inactivated influenza vaccine. Each CDR3 protein is one row after TCRdb ran MiXCR on the RT-PCR reads. The table shows 550,000 to 650,000 distinct CDR3 sequences, with around 11% occurring only once. Here the sequenced sample was PBMCs from blood, taken on the day of vaccination. All receptors come from a man aged 50 to 60 who received an inactivated influenza vaccine. The conserved cysteine and the conserved F or W are not part of the CDR3 here. Fields, in order: J gene, V gene, CDR3 protein.

J gene: TRBJ1-1
V gene: TRBV20-1
CDR3 protein: SARDASRGRETEAF

J gene: TRBJ2-2
V gene: TRBV3-1
CDR3 protein: ASSQDTRSYTGELF

J gene: TRBJ1-1
V gene: TRBV15
CDR3 protein: ATSRSWQRNTEAF

J gene: TRBJ2-1
V gene: TRBV7-9
CDR3 protein: ASRIAGDNEQF

J gene: TRBJ2-7
V gene: TRBV5-1
CDR3 protein: ASSTGQDPRSSYEQY

J gene: TRBJ2-7
V gene: TRBV4-2
CDR3 protein: ASSQEGSFYEQY

J gene: TRBJ1-3
V gene: TRBV12-3/TRBV12-4
CDR3 protein: ASRIHTIY

J gene: TRBJ2-2
V gene: TRBV6-1
CDR3 protein: ASTSGTGRQGTGELF

J gene: TRBJ2-3
V gene: TRBV11-2
CDR3 protein: ASSTQTGPTDTQY

J gene: TRBJ2-7
V gene: TRBV14
CDR3 protein: ASSRASGTHYEQY

J gene: TRBJ2-2
V gene: TRBV2
CDR3 protein: ASSLGQGAITGELF

J gene: TRBJ2-5
V gene: TRBV29-1
CDR3 protein: SGGGGLETQY

J gene: TRBJ1-4
V gene: TRBV4-3
CDR3 protein: ASSQGPGGPTEKLF

J gene: TRBJ2-3
V gene: TRBV7-9
CDR3 protein: ASSWLQGPLDTQY

J gene: TRBJ2-3
V gene: TRBV5-1
CDR3 protein: ASSSGTSGGTDTQY

J gene: TRBJ2-3
V gene: TRBV11-2
CDR3 protein: ASSLSTSTGGAIDTQY

J gene: TRBJ2-1
V gene: TRBV4-2
CDR3 protein: ASSQSVAGGYEQF

J gene: TRBJ2-7
V gene: TRBV20-1
CDR3 protein: SANPEGPSYEQY

J gene: TRBJ1-1
V gene: TRBV4-1
CDR3 protein: ASSQDLMNTEAF

J gene: TRBJ2-2
V gene: TRBV6-2/TRBV6-3
CDR3 protein: ASNHGLAVVTGELF

J gene: TRBJ2-3
V gene: TRBV12-3/TRBV12-4
CDR3 protein: ASSFHGNRDTQY

J gene: TRBJ1-1
V gene: TRBV29-1
CDR3 protein: SVMNTEAF

J gene: TRBJ2-7
V gene: TRBV7-2
CDR3 protein: ASSLLDRAGEQY

J gene: TRBJ2-5
V gene: TRBV5-1
CDR3 protein: ASSLGQTKGETQY

J gene: TRBJ2-3
V gene: TRBV7-2
CDR3 protein: ASSSWQDTQY

J gene: TRBJ1-6
V gene: TRBV11-2
CDR3 protein: ASSKDRGLTPLH

J gene: TRBJ2-3
V gene: TRBV15
CDR3 protein: ATRASGKYTQY

J gene: TRBJ2-5
V gene: TRBV12-3/TRBV12-4
CDR3 protein: ASSLVTRGETQY

J gene: TRBJ2-7
V gene: TRBV12-3/TRBV12-4
CDR3 protein: ASSLAGALEATYEQY

J gene: TRBJ2-1
V gene: TRBV7-3
CDR3 protein: ASSPTAYGSYNEQF

J gene: TRBJ2-3
V gene: TRBV30
CDR3 protein: AWSFTDTQY

J gene: TRBJ2-7
V gene: TRBV5-1
CDR3 protein: ASSLGLAGVYEQY

J gene: TRBJ2-1
V gene: TRBV2
CDR3 protein: ASRGGRSHSYNEQF

J gene: TRBJ1-2
V gene: TRBV28
CDR3 protein: ASSLPPWGYT

J gene: TRBJ1-6
V gene: TRBV12-3/TRBV12-4
CDR3 protein: ASSFPGSPLH

J gene: TRBJ2-1
V gene: TRBV5-1
CDR3 protein: ASSASPTLYNEQF

J gene: TRBJ1-1
V gene: TRBV20-1
CDR3 protein: SARGGAGMNTEAF

J gene: TRBJ2-2
V gene: TRBV7-9
CDR3 protein: ASSLGAANTGELF

J gene: TRBJ1-1
V gene: TRBV29-1
CDR3 protein: SVDPGQGAHSAF

J gene: TRBJ2-1
V gene: TRBV6-5
CDR3 protein: TTGRWDEQF

J gene: TRBJ2-2
V gene: TRBV28
CDR3 protein: ASSPRWSNTGELF

J gene: TRBJ2-2
V gene: TRBV5-1
CDR3 protein: ASSLQTGETGELF

J gene: TRBJ2-6
V gene: TRBV29-1
CDR3 protein: SVGFGTGNLGANVLT

J gene: TRBJ2-7
V gene: TRBV7-9
CDR3 protein: ASTPLDSSYEQY

J gene: TRBJ2-1
V gene: TRBV7-2
CDR3 protein: ASSLDSNEQF

J gene: TRBJ2-5
V gene: TRBV20-1
CDR3 protein: SAEGTETQY

J gene: TRBJ2-5
V gene: TRBV6-6
CDR3 protein: ASTLGAETQY

J gene: TRBJ2-1
V gene: TRBV7-9
CDR3 protein: ASSGYGQKYNEQF

J gene: TRBJ2-5
V gene: TRBV20-1
CDR3 protein: SARDWGGMEGETQY

J gene: TRBJ2-5
V gene: TRBV27
CDR3 protein: ASSPLTKISLGETQY

J gene: TRBJ2-5
V gene: TRBV7-2
CDR3 protein: ASSVGQGIETQY

J gene: TRBJ2-1
V gene: TRBV14
CDR3 protein: ASSPRRNYNEQF

J gene: TRBJ2-7
V gene: TRBV24-1
CDR3 protein: ATSDLRGGEQY

J gene: TRBJ2-1
V gene: TRBV9
CDR3 protein: ASSVGSRSYNEQF

J gene: TRBJ2-1
V gene: TRBV20-1
CDR3 protein: SASRGQGVNEQF